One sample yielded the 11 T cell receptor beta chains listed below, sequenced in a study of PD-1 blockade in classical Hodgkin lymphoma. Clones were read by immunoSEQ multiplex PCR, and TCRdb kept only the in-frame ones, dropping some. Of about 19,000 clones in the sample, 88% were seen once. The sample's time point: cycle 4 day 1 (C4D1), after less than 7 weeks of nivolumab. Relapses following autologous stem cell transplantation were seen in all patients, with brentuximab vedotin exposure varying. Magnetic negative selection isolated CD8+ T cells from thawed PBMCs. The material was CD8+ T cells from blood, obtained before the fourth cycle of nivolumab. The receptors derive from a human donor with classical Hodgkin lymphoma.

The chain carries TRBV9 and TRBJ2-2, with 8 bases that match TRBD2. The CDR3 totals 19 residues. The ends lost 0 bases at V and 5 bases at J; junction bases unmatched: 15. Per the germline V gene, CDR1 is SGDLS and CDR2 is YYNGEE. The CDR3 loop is CASSVASQRELARTGELFF. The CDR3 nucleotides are TGTGCCAGCAGCGTAGCCTCCCAGCGGGAGCTTGCTCGGACCGGGGAGCTGTTTTTT.

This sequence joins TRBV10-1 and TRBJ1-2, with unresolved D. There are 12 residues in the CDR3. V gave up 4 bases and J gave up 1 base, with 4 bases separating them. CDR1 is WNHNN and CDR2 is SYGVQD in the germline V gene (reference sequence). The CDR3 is CASSGDNYGYTF. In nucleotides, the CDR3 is TGCGCCAGCAGTGGGGATAACTATGGCTACACCTTC.

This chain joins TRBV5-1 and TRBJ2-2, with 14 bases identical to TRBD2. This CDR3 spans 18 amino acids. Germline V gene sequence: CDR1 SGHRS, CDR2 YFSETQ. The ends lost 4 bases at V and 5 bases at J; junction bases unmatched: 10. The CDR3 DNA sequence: TGCGCCAGCAGCGCGTTACCGGGACTAGCGGGAGAGACCGGGGAGCTGTTTTTT. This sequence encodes CASSALPGLAGETGELFF.

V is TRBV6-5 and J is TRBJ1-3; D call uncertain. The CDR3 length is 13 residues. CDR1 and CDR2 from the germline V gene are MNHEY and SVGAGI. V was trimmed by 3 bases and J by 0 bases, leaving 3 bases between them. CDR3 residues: CASSYSSGNTIYF. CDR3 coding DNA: TGTGCCAGCAGTTATTCCTCTGGAAACACCATATATTTT.

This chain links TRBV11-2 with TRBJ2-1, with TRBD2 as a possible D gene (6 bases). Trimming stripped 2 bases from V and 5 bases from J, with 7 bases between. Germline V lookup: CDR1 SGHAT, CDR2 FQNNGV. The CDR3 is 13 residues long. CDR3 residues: CASSLSGDNEQFF. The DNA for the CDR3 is TGTGCCAGCAGCTTATCGGGGGACAATGAGCAGTTCTTC.

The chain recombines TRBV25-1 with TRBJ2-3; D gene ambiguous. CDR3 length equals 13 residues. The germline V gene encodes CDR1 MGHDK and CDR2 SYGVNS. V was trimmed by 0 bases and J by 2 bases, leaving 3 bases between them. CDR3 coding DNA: TGTGCCAGCAGTGAATACGACACAGATACGCAGTATTTT. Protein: CASSEYDTDTQYF.

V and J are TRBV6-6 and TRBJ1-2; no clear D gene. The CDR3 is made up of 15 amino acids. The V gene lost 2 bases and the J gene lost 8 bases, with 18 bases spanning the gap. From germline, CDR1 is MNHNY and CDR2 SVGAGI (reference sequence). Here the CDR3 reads CASSYLRTDSGGYTF. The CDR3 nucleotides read TGTGCCAGCAGTTACCTAAGGACGGACTCGGGCGGCTACACCTTC.

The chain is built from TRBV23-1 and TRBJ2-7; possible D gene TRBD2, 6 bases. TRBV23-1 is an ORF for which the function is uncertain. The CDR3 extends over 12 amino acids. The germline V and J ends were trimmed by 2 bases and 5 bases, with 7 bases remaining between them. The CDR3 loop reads CASSQRRDEQYF. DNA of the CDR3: TGCGCCAGCAGTCAAAGGAGGGACGAGCAGTACTTC.

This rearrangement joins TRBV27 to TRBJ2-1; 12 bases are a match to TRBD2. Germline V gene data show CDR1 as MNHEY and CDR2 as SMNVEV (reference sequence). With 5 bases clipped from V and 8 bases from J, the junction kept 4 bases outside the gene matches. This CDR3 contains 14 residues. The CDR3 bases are TGTGCCAGCAGTGCCCGACTAGCGGGAGATGAGCAGTTCTTC. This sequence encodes CASSARLAGDEQFF.

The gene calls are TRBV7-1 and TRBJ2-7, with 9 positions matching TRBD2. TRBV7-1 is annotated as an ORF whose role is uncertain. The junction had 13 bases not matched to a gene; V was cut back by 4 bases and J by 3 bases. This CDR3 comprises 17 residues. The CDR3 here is CASSLPSSSGTFYEQYF. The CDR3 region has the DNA TGTGCCAGCAGCTTACCTTCTTCTAGCGGGACTTTCTACGAGCAGTACTTC.

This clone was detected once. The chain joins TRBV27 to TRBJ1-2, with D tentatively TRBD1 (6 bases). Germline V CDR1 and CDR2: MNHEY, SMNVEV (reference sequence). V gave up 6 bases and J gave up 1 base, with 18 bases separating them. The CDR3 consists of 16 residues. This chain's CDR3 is CASSRGQSLINYGYTF. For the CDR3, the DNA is TGTGCCAGCAGCCGTGGACAGAGCCTTATTAACTATGGCTACACCTTC.